This T cell receptor beta chain was captured in a study of identifying expanded T cells in peripheral blood. Study results and limitations: Clone count variance between approximately two-week samples rose with total template count.

Assay: immunoSEQ multiplex PCR; the TCRdb copy retains only in-frame clones and omits some. The table records around 120,000 clones, more than 85% of them present only once. This clone was found once. As yet, its antigen is unknown. During the collection period, no donor immune events like infections were recorded. The TCR comes from a person between 18 and 75 years old in good health. The sequencing sample was made of blood.

CDR3 coding DNA: TGTGCCAGCAGCTCGGGACCGCAATTCTACTTC. Amino acids: CASSSGPQFYF. The chain combines TRBV6-5 with TRBJ2-5; the D gene could be TRBD1 or TRBD2 (5 bases each). The CDR3 sequence is 11 residues long. Per germline, CDR1 MNHEY and CDR2 SVGAGI. The V gene lost 6 bases and the J gene lost 14 bases, with 16 bases spanning the gap.